This T cell receptor beta chain was sequenced during a study of blood T cell repertoires in COVID-19. Looking at the study overall: Both acute and convalescent COVID-19 samples were obtained from the United States, Italy and Spain. In each case, the material was cDNA or gDNA derived from T cells, B-cell-depleted T cells, or PBMCs.

CDR1 is SGHTA, CDR2 FQGNSA, per germline. The CDR3 consists of 17 residues. Germline trimming cut 4 bases from V and 7 bases from J; bases unmatched to any gene: 15. Study processing details: Nucleated cell number was recorded as an estimate derived from reference gene primer amplification. The data were produced by immunoSEQ multiplex PCR, yet TCRdb's version contains in-frame clones alone and is incomplete. That table is the source of V, J and clone size, and D and trimming were worked out from the DNA. The table includes about 69,000 clones, roughly 79% detected once. The gene calls are TRBV7-2 and TRBJ2-1; TRBD1 matches at 8 bases. The sequenced material came from peripheral blood. This sequence originates from a man in his 60s with acute or convalescent COVID-19. The CDR3 region has the DNA TGTGCCAGCAGCTCCAGACAGGGGATGAGAAGTGTGAATGAGCAGTTCTTC. As protein: CASSSRQGMRSVNEQFF.